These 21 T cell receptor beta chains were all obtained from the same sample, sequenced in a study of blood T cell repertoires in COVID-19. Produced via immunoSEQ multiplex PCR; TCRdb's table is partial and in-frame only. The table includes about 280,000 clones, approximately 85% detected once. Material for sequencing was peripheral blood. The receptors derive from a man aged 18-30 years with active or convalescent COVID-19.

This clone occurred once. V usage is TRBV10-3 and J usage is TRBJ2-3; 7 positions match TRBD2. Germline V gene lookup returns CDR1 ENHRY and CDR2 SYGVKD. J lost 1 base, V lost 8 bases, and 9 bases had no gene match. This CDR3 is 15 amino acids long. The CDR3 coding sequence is TGTGCCATCGGGAACGGCGCGGGGGGCACAGATACGCAGTATTTT. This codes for CAIGNGAGGTDTQYF.

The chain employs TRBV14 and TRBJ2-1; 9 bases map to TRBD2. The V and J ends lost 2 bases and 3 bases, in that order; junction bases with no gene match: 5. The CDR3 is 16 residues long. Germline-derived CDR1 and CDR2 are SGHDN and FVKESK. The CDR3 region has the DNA TGTGCCAGCAGCCAAACGGGACTAGCCAGCTACAATGAGCAGTTCTTC. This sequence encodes CASSQTGLASYNEQFF. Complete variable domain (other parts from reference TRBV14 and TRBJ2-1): EAGVTQFPSHSVIEKGQTVTLRCDPISGHDNLYWYRRVMGKEIKFLLHFVKESKQDESGMPNNRFLAERTGGTYSTLKVQPAELEDSGVYFCASSQTGLASYNEQFFGPGTRLTVL.

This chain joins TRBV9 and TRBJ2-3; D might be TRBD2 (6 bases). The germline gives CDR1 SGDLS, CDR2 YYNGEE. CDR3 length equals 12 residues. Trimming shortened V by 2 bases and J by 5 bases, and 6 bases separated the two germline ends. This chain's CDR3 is CASSVSGDTQYF. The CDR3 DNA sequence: TGTGCCAGCAGCGTTAGCGGAGATACGCAGTATTTT. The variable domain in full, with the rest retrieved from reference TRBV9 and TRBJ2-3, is DSGVTQTPKHLITATGQRVTLRCSPRSGDLSVYWYQQSLDQGLQFLIQYYNGEERAKGNILERFSAQQFPDLHSELNLSSLELGDSALYFCASSVSGDTQYFGPGTRLTVL.

This CDR3 reads CASSGTEIRETQYF. In nucleotides, the CDR3 is TGTGCCAGCTCCGGGACAGAAATCAGGGAGACCCAGTACTTC. The chain employs TRBV27 and TRBJ2-5; the match to TRBD1 covers 7 bases. The CDR3 consists of 14 residues. Germline trimming cut 8 bases from V and 5 bases from J; bases unmatched to any gene: 11. The germline V gene encodes CDR1 MNHEY and CDR2 SMNVEV (reference sequence).

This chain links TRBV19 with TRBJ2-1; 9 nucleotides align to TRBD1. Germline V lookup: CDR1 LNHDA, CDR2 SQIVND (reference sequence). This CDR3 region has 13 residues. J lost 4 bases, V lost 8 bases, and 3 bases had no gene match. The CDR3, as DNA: TGTGCCAGTCGGACAGGGGAATACAATGAGCAGTTCTTC. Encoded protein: CASRTGEYNEQFF.

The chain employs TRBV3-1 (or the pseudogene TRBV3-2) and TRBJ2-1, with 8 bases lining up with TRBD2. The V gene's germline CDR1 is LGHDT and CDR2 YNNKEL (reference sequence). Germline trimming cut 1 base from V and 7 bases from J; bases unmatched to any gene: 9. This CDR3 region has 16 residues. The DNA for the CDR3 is TGTGCCAGCAGCCAAGTCGGTAGCGGGGTGTGGAATGAGCAGTTCTTC. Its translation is CASSQVGSGVWNEQFF.

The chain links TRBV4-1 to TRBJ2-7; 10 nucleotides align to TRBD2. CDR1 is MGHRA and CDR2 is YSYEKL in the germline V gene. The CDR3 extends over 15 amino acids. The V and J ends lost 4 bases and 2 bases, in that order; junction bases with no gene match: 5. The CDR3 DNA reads TGCGCCAGCAGCCTATTAGCGGGGGGAACCTACGAGCAGTACTTC. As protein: CASSLLAGGTYEQYF.

The CDR3 bases are TGTGCCAGCAGTGCCAAGGAGCCGGCCCTGAACACCGGGGAGCTGTTTTTT. Its protein is CASSAKEPALNTGELFF. This rearrangement joins TRBV6-1 to TRBJ2-2; D unclear. This CDR3 is built from 17 residues. Germline loops: CDR1 MNHNS, CDR2 SASEGT. Trimming removed 4 bases at V and 1 base at J, with 16 bases between.

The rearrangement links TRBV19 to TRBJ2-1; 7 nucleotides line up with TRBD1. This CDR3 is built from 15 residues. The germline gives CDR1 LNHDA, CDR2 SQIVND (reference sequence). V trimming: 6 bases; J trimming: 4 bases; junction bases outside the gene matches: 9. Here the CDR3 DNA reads TGTGCCAGTAGGCAACGAGGGGGCAAGTACAATGAGCAGTTCTTC. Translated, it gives CASRQRGGKYNEQFF.

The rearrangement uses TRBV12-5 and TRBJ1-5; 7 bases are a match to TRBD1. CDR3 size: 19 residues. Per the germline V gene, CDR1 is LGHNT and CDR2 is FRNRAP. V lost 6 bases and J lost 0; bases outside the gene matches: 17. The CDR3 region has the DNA TGTGCTAGTGGGGAACAGTACCGGGACAGAGGATATAGCAATCAGCCCCAGCATTTT. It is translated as CASGEQYRDRGYSNQPQHF.

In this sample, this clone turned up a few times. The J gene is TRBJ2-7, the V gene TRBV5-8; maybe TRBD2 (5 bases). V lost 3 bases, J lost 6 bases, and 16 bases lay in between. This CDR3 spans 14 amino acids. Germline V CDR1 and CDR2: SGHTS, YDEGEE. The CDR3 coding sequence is TGTGCCAGCAGCTCTTCGGGGATCGCGGGCGAGCAGTACTTC. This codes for CASSSSGIAGEQYF.

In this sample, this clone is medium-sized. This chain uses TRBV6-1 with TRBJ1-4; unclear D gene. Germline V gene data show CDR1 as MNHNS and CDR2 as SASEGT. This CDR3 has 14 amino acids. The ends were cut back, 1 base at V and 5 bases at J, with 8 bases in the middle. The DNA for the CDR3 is TGTGCCAGCAGTGAAGGAGCGGGGAATGAAAAACTGTTTTTT. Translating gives CASSEGAGNEKLFF.

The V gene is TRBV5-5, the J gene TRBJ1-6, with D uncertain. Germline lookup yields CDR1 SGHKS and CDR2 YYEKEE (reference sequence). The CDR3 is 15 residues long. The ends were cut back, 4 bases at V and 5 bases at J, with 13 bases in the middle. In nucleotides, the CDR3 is TGTGCCAGCAGCCCCCGTGCGCTGGATAATTCACCCCTCCACTTT. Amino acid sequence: CASSPRALDNSPLHF.

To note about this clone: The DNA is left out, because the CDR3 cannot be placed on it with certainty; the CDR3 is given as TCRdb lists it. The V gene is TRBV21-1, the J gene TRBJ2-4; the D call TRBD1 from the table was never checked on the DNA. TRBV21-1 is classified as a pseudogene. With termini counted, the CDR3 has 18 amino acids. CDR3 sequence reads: CASSKVGQGAGGDDIQYF.

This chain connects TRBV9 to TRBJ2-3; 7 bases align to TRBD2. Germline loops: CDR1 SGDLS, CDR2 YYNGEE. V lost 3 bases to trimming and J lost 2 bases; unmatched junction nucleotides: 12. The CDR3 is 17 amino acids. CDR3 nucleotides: TGTGCCAGCAGCGACAGGCCCGGGGAGGGCTTCACAGATACGCAGTATTTT. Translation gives CASSDRPGEGFTDTQYF.

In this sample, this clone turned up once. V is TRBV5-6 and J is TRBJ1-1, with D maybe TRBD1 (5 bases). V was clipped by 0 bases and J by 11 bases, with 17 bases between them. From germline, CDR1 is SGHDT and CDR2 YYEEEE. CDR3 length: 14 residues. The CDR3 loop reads CASSLDRGKFSAFF. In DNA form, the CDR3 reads TGTGCCAGCAGCTTGGATCGGGGGAAATTCTCGGCTTTCTTT.

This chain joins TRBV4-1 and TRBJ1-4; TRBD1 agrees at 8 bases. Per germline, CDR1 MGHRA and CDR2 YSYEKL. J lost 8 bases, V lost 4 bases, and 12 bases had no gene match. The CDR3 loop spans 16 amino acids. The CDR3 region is CASSPGEATGGEKLFF. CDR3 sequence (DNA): TGCGCCAGCAGCCCCGGTGAGGCAACAGGGGGAGAAAAACTGTTTTTT.

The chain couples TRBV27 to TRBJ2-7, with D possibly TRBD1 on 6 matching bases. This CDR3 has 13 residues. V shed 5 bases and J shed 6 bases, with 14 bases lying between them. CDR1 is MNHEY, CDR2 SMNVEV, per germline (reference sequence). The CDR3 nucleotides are TGTGCCAGCAGTACGCAGGGGTGGCTCGAGCAGTACTTC. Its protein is CASSTQGWLEQYF.

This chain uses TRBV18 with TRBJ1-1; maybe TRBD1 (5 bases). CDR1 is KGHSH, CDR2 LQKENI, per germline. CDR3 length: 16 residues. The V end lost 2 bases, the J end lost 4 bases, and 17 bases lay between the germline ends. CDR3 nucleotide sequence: TGTGCCAGCTCACCAGGGGCCGGTTCGCACGGCACTGAAGCTTTCTTT. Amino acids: CASSPGAGSHGTEAFF.

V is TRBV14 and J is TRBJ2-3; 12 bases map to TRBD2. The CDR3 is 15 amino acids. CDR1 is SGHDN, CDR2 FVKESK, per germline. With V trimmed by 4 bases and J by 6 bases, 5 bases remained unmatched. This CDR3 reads CASSRGLAGWDTQYF. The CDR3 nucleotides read TGTGCCAGCAGCCGCGGACTAGCGGGGTGGGATACGCAGTATTTT.

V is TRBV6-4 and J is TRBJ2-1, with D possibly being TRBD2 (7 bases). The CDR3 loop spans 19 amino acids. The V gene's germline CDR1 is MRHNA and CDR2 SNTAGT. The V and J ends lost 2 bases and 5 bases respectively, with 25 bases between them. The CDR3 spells CASSDLFCPLAGANNEQFF. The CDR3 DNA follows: TGTGCCAGCAGTGACCTATTCTGCCCTCTGGCGGGGGCCAACAATGAGCAGTTCTTC.